This T cell receptor (beta chain) was obtained from a study of blood T cell repertoires in COVID-19. For the study at large: In each case, the material was cDNA or gDNA derived from T cells, B-cell-depleted T cells, or PBMCs.

In the authors' workflow: The assay estimated nucleated cells by amplifying reference gene primers. Profiled with immunoSEQ multiplex PCR; TCRdb holds only in-frame clones, not every one. That table is the source of V, J and clone size, and D and trimming were worked out from the DNA. Seen here are under 250,000 clones, around four fifths observed once, and the top ten hold just over 2.5%. V lost 7 bases to trimming and J lost 5 bases, with 14 bases between them. This CDR3 has 12 residues. The germline V gene has CDR1 SQVTM and CDR2 ANQGSEA. Sequencing was done on a sample of peripheral blood. The V gene is TRBV29-1, the J gene TRBJ2-5, with D uncertain. This receptor was obtained from an older woman with active or convalescent COVID-19. The CDR3 is CSGRLRFETQYF. In DNA form, the CDR3 reads TGCAGCGGACGGCTCAGGTTTGAGACCCAGTACTTC.